This T cell receptor beta chain is from a study of control samples from healthy donors and cancer patients (TCRdb year 2020). Looking up the germline V gene (reference sequence) yields CDR1 SEHNR and CDR2 FQNEAQ. The germline V and J ends show losses of 5 bases and 9 bases respectively, and no gene match explains 7 bases of the junction. From cysteine to phenylalanine, the CDR3 is 13 amino acids long. Of all the DNA, just the CDR3 is kept, 39 bases in frame from base 1. Libraries came from the immunoSEQ multiplex PCR assay. TCRdb holds this immuneACCESS table with in-frame rearrangements only. Some clones are missing; in checked studies, unresolved V genes explain under half, and the rest has no known cause. In this sample the table shows 130,000 or so clones, around nine tenths of which occur a single time. Roughly 2.7% of the sample goes to the ten largest clones. As for this clone: Its antigen remains undetermined. The record has no base qualities; no much larger clone is one base away.

The source is a man between 40 and 49 years old in good health. This receptor chain uses TRBV7-9 and TRBJ2-1; TRBD2 matches 7 bases in the middle. What was sequenced was blood. The bases are TGTGCCAGCAGCCTTCGGGGGGAGAGTGAGCAGTTCTTC. Its protein product is CASSLRGESEQFF.